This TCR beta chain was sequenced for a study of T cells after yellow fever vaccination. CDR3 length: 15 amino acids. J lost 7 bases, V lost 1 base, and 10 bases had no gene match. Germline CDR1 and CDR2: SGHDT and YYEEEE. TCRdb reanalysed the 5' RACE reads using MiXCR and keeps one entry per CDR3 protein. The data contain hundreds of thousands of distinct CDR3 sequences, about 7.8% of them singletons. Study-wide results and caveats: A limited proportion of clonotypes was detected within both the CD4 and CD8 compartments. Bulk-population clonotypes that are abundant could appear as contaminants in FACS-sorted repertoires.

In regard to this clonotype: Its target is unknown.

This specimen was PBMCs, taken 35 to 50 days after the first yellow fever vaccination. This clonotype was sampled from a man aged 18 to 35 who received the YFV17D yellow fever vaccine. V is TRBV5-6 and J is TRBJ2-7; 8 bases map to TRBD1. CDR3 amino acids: CASSLWRTGSGEQYF. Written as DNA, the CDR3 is TGTGCCAGCAGCTTGTGGAGGACAGGGTCTGGGGAGCAGTACTTC. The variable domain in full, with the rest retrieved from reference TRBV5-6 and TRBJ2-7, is DAGVTQSPTHLIKTRGQQVTLRCSPKSGHDTVSWYQQALGQGPQFIFQYYEEEERQRGNFPDRFSGHQFPNYSSELNVNALLLGDSALYLCASSLWRTGSGEQYFGPGTRLTVT.